A single sample is the source of the 9 T cell receptor beta chains below, sequenced in a study of shared clonotypes between healthy human individuals. Libraries were prepared by immunoSEQ multiplex PCR; TCRdb keeps only in-frame clonotypes and omits some of them. Of 2 million to 2.5 million clones in the sample, about nine tenths were seen once. The sample was naive CD4+ T cells from PBMCs. The sample's subset: CD45RA+ positively selected. These receptors all stem from a man between 18 and 35 years old in good health. Some clones in this sample may be carry-over from other donors' samples.

V is TRBV7-3 and J is TRBJ2-1, with D unclear. The germline V gene encodes CDR1 SGHTA and CDR2 FQGTGA. This CDR3 spans 14 amino acids. The V and J ends lost 4 bases and 3 bases respectively, with 10 bases between them. In DNA, the CDR3 is TGTGCCAGCAGCTCTCCCGTAGGCTACAATGAGCAGTTCTTC. This gives the protein CASSSPVGYNEQFF.

On this clone itself: The sample contains more than one DNA sequence encoding this CDR3. The chain has TRBV19 and TRBJ2-5, with no clear D. This CDR3 is 11 amino acids long. Germline assignment: CDR1 LNHDA and CDR2 SQIVND (reference sequence). The V end was cut by 7 bases, the J end by 5 bases, with 8 bases between. The CDR3 sequence is CASTSGETQYF. In nucleotides, the CDR3 is TGTGCCAGTACCTCTGGTGAGACCCAGTACTTC.

This chain connects TRBV7-3 to TRBJ2-2, with unresolved D. Trimming removed 1 base at V and 3 bases at J, with 9 bases between. The length of the CDR3 is 15 residues. Germline CDR1 SGHTA, CDR2 FQGTGA. The CDR3 loop is CASSLMGRDTGELFF. The DNA for the CDR3 is TGTGCCAGCAGCTTAATGGGAAGGGACACCGGGGAGCTGTTTTTT.

The chain is built from TRBV28 and TRBJ1-3, with a possible D match to TRBD1 (5 bases). Trimming removed 8 bases at V and 8 bases at J, with 19 bases between. From germline, CDR1 is MDHEN and CDR2 SYDVKM. The CDR3 runs 14 residues. The CDR3 sequence: CASWERGTGDTIYF. The DNA of the CDR3 is TGTGCCAGCTGGGAGAGGGGAACTGGGGACACCATATATTTT.

This clone was observed a handful of times. This sample includes further DNA sequences coding for the same CDR3. The V call is TRBV28, the J call TRBJ2-5; 7 bases are shared with TRBD1. Losses at the gene ends were 3 bases for V and 5 bases for J; bases not matched to a gene: 6. This CDR3 spans 14 amino acids. Germline V gene data show CDR1 as MDHEN and CDR2 as SYDVKM. The CDR3: CASSLRQGRETQYF. In nucleotides, the CDR3 is TGTGCCAGCAGTTTGCGACAGGGAAGGGAGACCCAGTACTTC.

Worth noting for this clone: Other DNA sequences in this sample translate to the same CDR3. The V and J genes are TRBV7-6 and TRBJ2-7; 10 positions agree with TRBD1. The CDR3 length is 15 residues. Unmatched junction bases numbered 5, after V lost 2 bases and J lost 4 bases. Germline V lookup: CDR1 SGHVS, CDR2 FNYEAQ. The CDR3 DNA reads as TGTGCCAGCAGCTTATCGGGGACAGGGGCGTACGAGCAGTACTTC. Its translation is CASSLSGTGAYEQYF.

V usage is TRBV4-3 and J usage is TRBJ2-1, with 7 bases aligning to TRBD1. This CDR3 region has 16 residues. V lost 0 bases and J lost 4; bases outside the gene matches: 6. Germline CDR1 reads LGHNA; CDR2 reads YSLEER. CDR3 amino acids: CASSQDAGTVYNEQFF. Written as DNA, the CDR3 is TGCGCCAGCAGCCAAGACGCCGGGACAGTTTACAATGAGCAGTTCTTC.

The CDR3 spells CASSKRTGTGGPKNIQYF. CDR3 nucleotide sequence: TGTGCCAGCAGTAAAAGAACCGGGACAGGGGGCCCCAAAAACATTCAGTACTTC. This rearrangement joins TRBV27 to TRBJ2-4, with 12 bases lining up with TRBD1. The CDR3 covers 18 residues. Germline CDR1 reads MNHEY; CDR2 reads SMNVEV (reference sequence). V shed 5 bases and J 2 bases; nucleotides not matched to a gene: 10.

V usage is TRBV18 and J usage is TRBJ2-7; D possibly uses TRBD1 or TRBD2 (5 bases each). Germline loops: CDR1 KGHSH, CDR2 LQKENI. CDR3 length: 15 amino acids. V dropped 2 bases and J dropped 3 bases, with 14 bases sitting between them. The CDR3 region has the DNA TGTGCCAGCTCACCATTGGGAGACAGACTCTACGAGCAGTACTTC. This sequence encodes CASSPLGDRLYEQYF.